This TCR beta chain was profiled in a study of breast tumors, draining lymph nodes, adjacent tissues. Findings of the study overall: Tumors had less TCR diversity than lymph nodes, more than nontumor tissue. That most tumor T cells come from lymph nodes remained unproven. The data were judged consistent with most tumor T cells coming from lymph node and expanding in tumor. Luminal-like breast cancer showed significantly greater tumor-nontumor repertoire similarity than basal-like breast cancer did.

Breast cancer patients provided tissue from their axillary draining lymph nodes. The CDR3 totals 16 residues. The V segment lost 1 base and the J segment 7 bases; nucleotides outside the gene matches: 12. Germline CDR1 SGHDT, CDR2 YYEEEE. This clonotype was recorded many times. As yet, its antigen is unknown. MiXCR was run by TCRdb on the multiplex PCR reads, yielding one entry per CDR3 protein. Of some 120,000 distinct CDR3 sequences detected, roughly 20% appear once; the ten largest clones hold roughly 2%. The sequenced material came from axillary lymph node tissue. This TCR came from a female donor with breast cancer. Some clones in this sample may be carry-over from other donors' samples. This chain uses TRBV5-6 with TRBJ2-3; 7 nucleotides match TRBD2. The CDR3 DNA is TGTGCCAGCAGCTTGATAAGCGGGAAAGTGGGGTATACGCAGTATTTT. Protein: CASSLISGKVGYTQYF.